This T cell receptor beta chain was identified during a study of blood T cell repertoires in COVID-19. Study context: From the United States, Italy and Spain came samples of acute and convalescent COVID-19. PBMCs, B-cell-depleted T cells, or T cells provided the cDNA or gDNA that made up the material.

V was clipped by 4 bases and J by 0 bases, with 14 bases between them. The CDR3 is made up of 16 amino acids. Germline values: CDR1 SGHRS, CDR2 YFSETQ. Original processing methods: Amplification of reference gene primers provided the estimated nucleated cell counts. Libraries were prepared by immunoSEQ multiplex PCR; TCRdb keeps only in-frame clonotypes and omits some of them. V, J and clone size are taken as reported in that table, and D and trimming were inferred from the DNA itself. The data show approximately 150,000 clones, with over 80% seen just once and approximately 4.1% held by the top ten.

Material: peripheral blood. This TCR was sampled from a woman aged 60-70 years who had recovered from COVID-19. V usage is TRBV5-1 and J usage is TRBJ1-5; D remains ambiguous. The CDR3 loop is CASSLGVSGSNQPQHF. The DNA for the CDR3 is TGCGCCAGCAGCCTGGGCGTGAGCGGTAGCAATCAGCCCCAGCATTTT.